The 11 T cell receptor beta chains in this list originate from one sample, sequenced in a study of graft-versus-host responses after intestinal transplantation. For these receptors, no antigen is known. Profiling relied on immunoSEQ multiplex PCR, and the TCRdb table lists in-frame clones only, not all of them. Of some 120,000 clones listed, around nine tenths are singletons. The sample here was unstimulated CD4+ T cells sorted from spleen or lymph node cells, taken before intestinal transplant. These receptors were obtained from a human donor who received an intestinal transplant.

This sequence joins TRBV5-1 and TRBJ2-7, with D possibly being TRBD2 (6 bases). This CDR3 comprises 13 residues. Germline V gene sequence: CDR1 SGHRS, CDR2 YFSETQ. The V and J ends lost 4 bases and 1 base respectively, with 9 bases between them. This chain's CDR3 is CASSPGASYEQYF. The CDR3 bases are TGCGCCAGCAGCCCGGGAGCGTCCTACGAGCAGTACTTC. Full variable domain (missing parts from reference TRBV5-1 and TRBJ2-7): KAGVTQTPRYLIKTRGQQVTLSCSPISGHRSVSWYQQTPGQGLQFLFEYFSETQRNKGNFPGRFSGRQFSNSRSEMNVSTLELGDSALYLCASSPGASYEQYFGPGTRLTVT.

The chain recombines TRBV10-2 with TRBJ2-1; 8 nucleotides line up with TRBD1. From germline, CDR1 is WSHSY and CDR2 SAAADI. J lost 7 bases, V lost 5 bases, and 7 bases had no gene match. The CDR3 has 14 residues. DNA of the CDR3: TGCGCCAGCAGTTGGACAGGGACAAGAAATGAGCAGTTCTTC. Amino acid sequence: CASSWTGTRNEQFF.

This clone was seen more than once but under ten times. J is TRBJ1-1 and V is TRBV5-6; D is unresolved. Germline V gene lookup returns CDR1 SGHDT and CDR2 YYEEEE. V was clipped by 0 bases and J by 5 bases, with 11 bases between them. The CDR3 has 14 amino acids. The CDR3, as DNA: TGTGCCAGCAGCTTGGTATCGTCCAGGACTGAAGCTTTCTTT. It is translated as CASSLVSSRTEAFF.

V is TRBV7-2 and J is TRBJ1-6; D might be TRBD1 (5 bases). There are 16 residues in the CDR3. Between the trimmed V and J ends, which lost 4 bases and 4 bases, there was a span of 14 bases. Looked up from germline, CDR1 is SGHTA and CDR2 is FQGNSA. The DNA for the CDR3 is TGTGCCAGCAGCTCCCCAGGGAAAAAATATAATTCACCCCTCCACTTT. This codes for CASSSPGKKYNSPLHF. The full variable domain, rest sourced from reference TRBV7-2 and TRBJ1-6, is GAGVSQSPSNKVTEKGKDVELRCDPISGHTALYWYRQSLGQGLEFLIYFQGNSAPDKSGLPSDRFSAERTGGSVSTLTIQRTQQEDSAVYLCASSSPGKKYNSPLHFGNGTRLTVT.

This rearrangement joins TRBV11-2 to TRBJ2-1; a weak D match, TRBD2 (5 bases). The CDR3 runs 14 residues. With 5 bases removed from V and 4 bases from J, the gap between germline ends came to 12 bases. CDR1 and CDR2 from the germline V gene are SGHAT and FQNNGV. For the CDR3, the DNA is TGTGCCAGCAGCGAGAGCCCGGGGTACAATGAGCAGTTCTTC. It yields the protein CASSESPGYNEQFF.

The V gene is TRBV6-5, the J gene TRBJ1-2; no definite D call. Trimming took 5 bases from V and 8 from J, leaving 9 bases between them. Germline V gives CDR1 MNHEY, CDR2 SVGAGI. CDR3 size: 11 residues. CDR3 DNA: TGTGCCAGCAGTACAGATGGCGGCTACACCTTC. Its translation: CASSTDGGYTF.

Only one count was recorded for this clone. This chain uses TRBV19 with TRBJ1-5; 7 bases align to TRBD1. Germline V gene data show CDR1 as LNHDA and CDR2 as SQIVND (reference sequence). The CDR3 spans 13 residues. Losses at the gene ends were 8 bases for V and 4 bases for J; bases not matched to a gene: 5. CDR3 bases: TGTGCCAGTCAGGGGGGACGGAATCAGCCCCAGCATTTT. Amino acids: CASQGGRNQPQHF.

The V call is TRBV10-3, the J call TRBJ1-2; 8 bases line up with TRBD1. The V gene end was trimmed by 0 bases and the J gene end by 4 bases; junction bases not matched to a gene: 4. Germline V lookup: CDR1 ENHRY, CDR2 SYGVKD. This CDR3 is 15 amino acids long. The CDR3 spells CAISESGQGTYGYTF. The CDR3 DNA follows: TGTGCCATCAGTGAGTCCGGACAGGGCACCTATGGCTACACCTTC.

CDR3: CASSPGGPHSTDTQYF. Written as DNA, the CDR3 is TGCGCCAGCAGCCCCGGGGGGCCTCATAGCACAGATACGCAGTATTTT. The chain is built from TRBV5-1 and TRBJ2-3, with TRBD2 as a possible D gene (7 bases). The V end lost 4 bases, the J end lost 0 bases, and 15 bases lay between the germline ends. CDR3 length: 16 amino acids. Germline V gene sequence: CDR1 SGHRS, CDR2 YFSETQ.

CDR3 loop: CASSLPRGGSGNTIYF. DNA of the CDR3: TGTGCCAGCAGCCTACCGAGGGGAGGCTCTGGAAACACCATATATTTT. This sequence joins TRBV6-6 and TRBJ1-3, with D possibly TRBD1 on 5 matching bases. The germline V and J ends were trimmed by 6 bases and 0 bases, with 15 bases remaining between them. This CDR3 spans 16 amino acids. Germline V gene sequence: CDR1 MNHNY, CDR2 SVGAGI (reference sequence).

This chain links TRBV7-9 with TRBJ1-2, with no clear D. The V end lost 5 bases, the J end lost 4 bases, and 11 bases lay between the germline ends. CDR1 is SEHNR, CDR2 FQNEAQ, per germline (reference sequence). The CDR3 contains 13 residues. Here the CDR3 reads CASSARGGYGYTF. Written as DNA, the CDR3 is TGTGCCAGCAGCGCACGGGGAGGCTATGGCTACACCTTC.